Below, 5 T cell receptor beta chains from the same sample are listed, as sequenced in a study of Ad26.COV2.S vaccination and SARS-CoV-2 variants. Method: immunoSEQ multiplex PCR; TCRdb's copy keeps in-frame clones and lacks some. Of over 350,000 clones listed, more than 85% were seen once; the top ten hold roughly 3%. Treatment noted: over 15 received Ad26.COV2.S at low or high dose, single or two shots; several received placebo; per-sample allocation not given. Samples came from day 63 after the first vaccine or placebo injection. The sequences come from peripheral blood, collected in a trial of Ad26.COV2.S vaccine versus placebo. The receptors derive from a person aged 18-65 years who received the Ad26.COV2.S COVID-19 vaccine or a placebo.

The chain has TRBV7-9 and TRBJ1-5; the D gene is possibly TRBD1 (6 bases). The CDR3 runs 15 residues. Trimming cost V 5 bases and J 3 bases, with 14 bases left between them. From germline, CDR1 is SEHNR and CDR2 FQNEAQ (reference sequence). The CDR3 DNA sequence: TGTGCCAGCAGCCTGGGGACATTTCCCAATCAGCCCCAGCATTTT. The encoded protein is CASSLGTFPNQPQHF.

This rearrangement joins TRBV4-1 to TRBJ1-1, with D possibly matching TRBD1 (5 bases). The ends were cut back, 1 base at V and 0 bases at J, with 15 bases in the middle. The CDR3 contains 17 residues. Germline V gene sequence: CDR1 MGHRA, CDR2 YSYEKL. CDR3 DNA sequence: TGCGCCAGCAGCCAAGCTCGTGCGAGGGGCCTGAACACTGAAGCTTTCTTT. Its protein is CASSQARARGLNTEAFF.

V is TRBV4-1 and J is TRBJ1-2; D remains unclear. V was trimmed by 1 base and J by 2 bases, leaving 8 bases between them. The V gene's germline CDR1 is MGHRA and CDR2 YSYEKL. This CDR3 has 14 residues. The CDR3 region has the DNA TGCGCCAGCAGCCAAGGGACTGAGAACTATGGCTACACCTTC. Amino acids: CASSQGTENYGYTF.

This sequence joins TRBV4-1 and TRBJ1-2, with D unresolved. CDR1 and CDR2 (germline): MGHRA, YSYEKL. The CDR3 runs to 14 residues. Trimming pared 1 base from V and 5 bases from J, leaving 11 bases between. This chain's CDR3 is CASSQVGSAYGYTF. For the CDR3, the DNA is TGCGCCAGCAGCCAAGTCGGTAGTGCGTATGGCTACACCTTC.

This clone appeared a single time. V and J are TRBV7-9 and TRBJ1-3; 7 bases are shared with TRBD1. Germline loops: CDR1 SEHNR, CDR2 FQNEAQ (reference sequence). Unmatched junction bases numbered 9, after V lost 4 bases and J lost 3 bases. This CDR3 is 16 amino acids long. The CDR3 is CASSSPQGVGGNTIYF. The CDR3 DNA follows: TGTGCCAGCAGCTCTCCCCAGGGGGTAGGTGGAAACACCATATATTTT.